The 32 T cell receptor beta chains given below trace back to one sample, sequenced in a study of control samples from healthy donors and cancer patients. Assay used: immunoSEQ multiplex PCR; TCRdb lists only in-frame clones, some missing. Of more than 100,000 clones in the sample, around nine tenths were seen once. Sequences were obtained from PBMCs. The receptors here all came from a man aged 50-60 years with head and neck cancer.

The chain recombines TRBV28 with TRBJ2-4; TRBD2 matches 7 bases. This CDR3 spans 15 amino acids. J gave up 6 bases and V 4 bases, and 9 bases lay outside the gene matches. In germline, CDR1 is MDHEN, CDR2 SYDVKM. The CDR3 sequence is CASSSASGIRNIQYF. The CDR3 region has the DNA TGTGCCAGCAGTTCCGCCAGCGGGATCCGAAACATTCAGTACTTC.

The chain is built from TRBV10-2 and TRBJ1-1; tentative D call: TRBD1 (5 bases). V was clipped by 3 bases and J by 4 bases, with 12 bases between them. The CDR3 loop spans 14 amino acids. Germline V gene sequence: CDR1 WSHSY, CDR2 SAAADI. CDR3 bases: TGCGCCAGCAGTGATGGGGTGAGGGGCACTGAAGCTTTCTTT. Protein sequence: CASSDGVRGTEAFF.

The chain carries TRBV11-1 and TRBJ1-2; 7 positions agree with TRBD1. The V gene end was trimmed by 5 bases and the J gene end by 5 bases; junction bases not matched to a gene: 5. The CDR3 totals 13 residues. Germline lookup yields CDR1 SGHAT and CDR2 FQDESV (reference sequence). CDR3 loop: CASSQGGIYGYTF. The CDR3 DNA is TGTGCCAGCAGCCAGGGGGGCATTTATGGCTACACCTTC.

CDR3 DNA: TGTGCCAGTAGTATAATGGGGCTCAACTCCTACGAGCAGTACTTC. This translates into CASSIMGLNSYEQYF. V and J are TRBV19 and TRBJ2-7; maybe TRBD1 (5 bases). Between the trimmed V and J ends, which lost 2 bases and 0 bases, there was a span of 11 bases. CDR1 and CDR2 (germline): LNHDA, SQIVND (reference sequence). The CDR3 is made up of 15 amino acids. The full variable domain, with the rest looked up from reference TRBV19 and TRBJ2-7, is DGGITQSPKYLFRKEGQNVTLSCEQNLNHDAMYWYRQDPGQGLRLIYYSQIVNDFQKGDIAEGYSVSREKKESFPLTVTSAQKNPTAFYLCASSIMGLNSYEQYFGPGTRLTVT.

V gene TRBV3-1 (or the pseudogene TRBV3-2) combines with J gene TRBJ1-6; 7 bases match TRBD1. V shed 2 bases and J 6 bases; nucleotides not matched to a gene: 7. Germline CDR1 LGHDT, CDR2 YNNKEL (reference sequence). The CDR3 spans 16 residues. For the CDR3, the DNA is TGTGCCAGCAGCCAAAGATTGGGGACAGCTAATTCACCCCTCCACTTT. This codes for CASSQRLGTANSPLHF.

The V gene is TRBV3-1 (or the pseudogene TRBV3-2), the J gene TRBJ2-7, with TRBD1 identical over 7 bases. The CDR3 sequence is 11 residues long. The V gene end was trimmed by 6 bases and the J gene end by 12 bases; junction bases not matched to a gene: 8. From germline, CDR1 is LGHDT and CDR2 YNNKEL (reference sequence). CDR3 nucleotides: TGTGCCAGCAGAGATACAGGGGTGGTGTACTTC. Amino acids: CASRDTGVVYF.

The chain recombines TRBV2 with TRBJ2-5; 8 positions match TRBD1. Per germline, CDR1 SNHLY and CDR2 FYNNEI. The CDR3 has 15 amino acids. Losses at the gene ends were 8 bases for V and 5 bases for J; bases not matched to a gene: 13. This chain's CDR3 is CASATGTGGRETQYF. The CDR3 DNA reads TGTGCCAGCGCTACGGGGACAGGCGGACGGGAGACCCAGTACTTC.

The chain links TRBV21-1 to TRBJ1-2. TRBV21-1 is recorded as a pseudogene. The CDR3 has 17 amino acids. CDR3 sequence: CASSKEVGGQYDYGYTF. The CDR3 DNA follows: TGTGCCAGCAGCAAAGAGGTAGGGGGGCAGTACGACTATGGCTACACCTTC.

This clone was seen once. This chain links TRBV10-3 with TRBJ1-1; 8 nucleotides match TRBD1. The CDR3 covers 16 residues. Germline assignment: CDR1 ENHRY and CDR2 SYGVKD. J lost 1 base, V lost 3 bases, and 7 bases had no gene match. The CDR3, as DNA: TGTGCCATCAGTGAAGGACAGGGTCCGGGGAACACTGAAGCTTTCTTT. Residues: CAISEGQGPGNTEAFF.

The chain combines TRBV10-3 with TRBJ1-6, with 11 bases identical to TRBD1. This CDR3 has 15 amino acids. After removal of 10 bases from V and 7 bases from J, the junction contained 9 bases not matched to a gene. In germline, CDR1 is ENHRY, CDR2 SYGVKD. This chain's CDR3 is CATHVGQGANSPLHF. The CDR3 bases are TGTGCCACCCACGTCGGACAGGGGGCGAATTCACCCCTCCACTTT.

The chain combines TRBV23-1 with TRBJ1-2; D gene uncertain. TRBV23-1 belongs to the ORF category, with a function that is uncertain. CDR3 length: 15 amino acids. V gave up 0 bases and J gave up 4 bases, with 12 bases separating them. The CDR3 nucleotides are TGCGCCAGCAGTCAATCTCATGGTAACCTCTATGGCTACACCTTC. Translation: CASSQSHGNLYGYTF.

This clone was found a few times. The rearrangement links TRBV28 to TRBJ1-1; D is uncertain. Germline CDR1 is MDHEN and CDR2 is SYDVKM. CDR3 length: 15 residues. Trimming shortened V by 3 bases and J by 5 bases, and 16 bases separated the two germline ends. The CDR3 region is CASSFGETWRTEAFF. In nucleotides, the CDR3 is TGTGCCAGCAGTTTCGGGGAGACCTGGCGGACTGAAGCTTTCTTT. The entire variable domain, with the rest obtained from reference TRBV28 and TRBJ1-1, is as follows: DVKVTQSSRYLVKRTGEKVFLECVQDMDHENMFWYRQDPGLGLRLIYFSYDVKMKEKGDIPEGYSVSREKKERFSLILESASTNQTSMYLCASSFGETWRTEAFFGQGTRLTVV.

This clone was seen a handful of times. The chain joins TRBV18 to TRBJ2-3, with D possibly matching TRBD1 (6 bases). The CDR3 has 16 amino acids. Germline V lookup: CDR1 KGHSH, CDR2 LQKENI. V lost 3 bases and J 3 bases, leaving 16 bases between the germline ends. The CDR3: CASSPTVGGGTDTQYF. The DNA for the CDR3 is TGTGCCAGCTCACCGACAGTTGGGGGCGGGACAGATACGCAGTATTTT.

This chain joins TRBV5-1 and TRBJ1-4; 7 bases match TRBD1. The germline V gene encodes CDR1 SGHRS and CDR2 YFSETQ. V lost 1 base to trimming and J lost 5 bases; unmatched junction nucleotides: 11. The CDR3 totals 17 residues. CDR3 sequence reads: CASSLRPPGGVNEKLFF. The CDR3 DNA is TGCGCCAGCAGCTTGCGACCCCCAGGGGGGGTAAATGAAAAACTGTTTTTT.

In this sample, this clone turned up once. The chain carries TRBV7-6 and TRBJ1-5; D is undetermined. The germline V gene has CDR1 SGHVS and CDR2 FNYEAQ. This CDR3 region has 13 residues. Trimming stripped 5 bases from V and 5 bases from J, with 10 bases between. As DNA, the CDR3 is TGTGCCAGCAGCCTCCACGAGCATCAGCCCCAGCATTTT. Amino acids: CASSLHEHQPQHF.

The sample holds one count of this clone. The rearrangement joins TRBV4-1 to TRBJ1-1, with D unresolved. The length of the CDR3 is 14 residues. The germline V gene has CDR1 MGHRA and CDR2 YSYEKL. V lost 4 bases to trimming and J lost 3 bases, with 12 bases between them. The chain's CDR3 is CASSPRLLDTEAFF. The CDR3 DNA is TGCGCCAGCAGCCCCCGTCTGTTGGACACTGAAGCTTTCTTT.

The rearrangement joins TRBV10-3 to TRBJ2-2, with D tentatively TRBD1 or TRBD2 (5 bases each). The CDR3 extends over 14 amino acids. Trimming removed 5 bases at V and 7 bases at J, with 14 bases between. Germline V lookup: CDR1 ENHRY, CDR2 SYGVKD. This CDR3 reads CAISYARDDGELFF. The CDR3 nucleotides read TGTGCCATCAGTTATGCACGGGACGACGGGGAGCTGTTTTTT.

This clone came up once. The chain's CDR3 is CASSQERVQSRRETQYF. CDR3 DNA: TGCGCCAGCAGCCAAGAAAGGGTTCAATCCAGGAGGGAGACCCAGTACTTC. This sequence joins TRBV4-1 and TRBJ2-5, with D tentatively TRBD2 (5 bases). V shed 0 bases and J shed 5 bases, with 19 bases lying between them. Germline V gene sequence: CDR1 MGHRA, CDR2 YSYEKL. CDR3 length: 17 amino acids.

The chain couples TRBV27 to TRBJ2-7, with 12 bases aligning to TRBD2. V was clipped by 10 bases and J by 1 base; unmatched bases: 8. The CDR3 is 15 amino acids. CDR1 and CDR2 from the germline V gene are MNHEY and SMNVEV (reference sequence). For the CDR3, the DNA is TGTGCCACCTGGACTAGCGGGGAGGGATCCTACGAGCAGTACTTC. This gives the protein CATWTSGEGSYEQYF.

On this clone itself: No DNA is shown, since the ends of the CDR3 on it are uncertain; the CDR3 is the one TCRdb lists. The J gene is TRBJ2-7, the V gene TRBV6-6; TRBD1, the table's D call, lacks a check against the DNA. The germline CDR1 and CDR2 sequences are MNHNY and SVGAGI (reference sequence). Counting both end residues, the CDR3 totals 15 amino acids. The CDR3 loop reads CASSTSEGALGEQYF.

The chain carries TRBV5-6 and TRBJ1-2; the match to TRBD1 covers 10 bases. CDR1 SGHDT and CDR2 YYEEEE come from the germline V gene. This CDR3 spans 15 amino acids. V dropped 4 bases and J dropped 4; count of bases not matched to a gene: 7. Here the CDR3 reads CASSRTGGVLYGYTF. The CDR3, as DNA: TGTGCCAGCAGCAGGACAGGGGGGGTCCTCTATGGCTACACCTTC.

The chain recombines TRBV13 with TRBJ1-1, with TRBD1 matching over 9 bases. The CDR3 totals 13 residues. V was pared by 9 bases and J by 0 bases, with 2 bases of the junction left unmatched. CDR1 is PRHDT and CDR2 is FYEKMQ in the germline V gene (reference sequence). This chain's CDR3 is CASGTGLNTEAFF. CDR3 nucleotides: TGTGCCAGTGGGACAGGGTTGAACACTGAAGCTTTCTTT.

This rearrangement joins TRBV7-9 to TRBJ1-1, with D hard to call. Germline V gene sequence: CDR1 SEHNR, CDR2 FQNEAQ (reference sequence). Trimming stripped 5 bases from V and 1 base from J, with 11 bases between. The CDR3 contains 14 residues. CDR3: CASSPRIGNTEAFF. CDR3 in DNA: TGTGCCAGCAGCCCTAGGATTGGGAACACTGAAGCTTTCTTT.

This sequence joins TRBV4-1 and TRBJ1-3; possibly TRBD1 for D (5 bases). Germline V lookup: CDR1 MGHRA, CDR2 YSYEKL. The CDR3 is 15 amino acids. V gave up 4 bases and J gave up 0 bases, with 10 bases separating them. CDR3 sequence reads: CASSLVGLSGNTIYF. The CDR3 nucleotides are TGCGCCAGCAGCCTAGTGGGACTCTCTGGAAACACCATATATTTT.

This chain connects TRBV10-3 to TRBJ1-1, with TRBD1 matching over 9 bases. The ends lost 6 bases at V and 4 bases at J; junction bases unmatched: 3. Looked up from germline, CDR1 is ENHRY and CDR2 is SYGVKD. This CDR3 contains 13 residues. Here the CDR3 DNA reads TGTGCCATCAGCGACAGGGGGGGCACTGAAGCTTTCTTT. It is translated as CAISDRGGTEAFF.

This chain connects TRBV28 to TRBJ1-2; D not resolved. Trimming pared 2 bases from V and 3 bases from J, leaving 7 bases between. CDR3 size: 13 residues. CDR1 and CDR2 from the germline V gene are MDHEN and SYDVKM. The CDR3 loop is CASSLRTYYGYTF. The CDR3 DNA sequence: TGTGCCAGCAGTTTAAGGACTTACTATGGCTACACCTTC.

This clone appeared a single time. The chain joins TRBV7-2 to TRBJ2-3, with TRBD2 matching 13 bases. The CDR3 spans 17 residues. The junction had 14 bases not matched to a gene; V was cut back by 4 bases and J by 10 bases. CDR1 SGHTA and CDR2 FQGNSA come from the germline V gene. The CDR3 DNA reads as TGTGCCAGCAGCTGGGGGAGACTAGCGGGAGGACTTTCGGCGCAGTATTTT. Its protein is CASSWGRLAGGLSAQYF.

The chain carries TRBV4-1 and TRBJ2-1; TRBD2 matches at 9 bases. This CDR3 comprises 16 residues. CDR1 and CDR2 from the germline V gene are MGHRA and YSYEKL. Germline trimming cut 4 bases from V and 6 bases from J; bases unmatched to any gene: 10. CDR3 in amino acids: CASSLIGTSSVNEQFF. The CDR3 DNA reads as TGCGCCAGCAGCCTCATAGGGACTAGCAGTGTCAATGAGCAGTTCTTC.

The J gene is TRBJ2-3, the V gene TRBV7-9; D assignment may be TRBD1 or TRBD2 (5 bases each). This CDR3 is built from 13 residues. Trimming took 4 bases from V and 7 from J, leaving 12 bases between them. Per the germline V gene, CDR1 is SEHNR and CDR2 is FQNEAQ (reference sequence). CDR3 nucleotides: TGTGCCAGCAGCTGGGACCTCACCCATACGCAGTATTTT. Translated: CASSWDLTHTQYF.

The chain employs TRBV7-9 and TRBJ2-3; 8 nucleotides match TRBD2. This CDR3 is 17 amino acids long. V gave up 5 bases and J gave up 0 bases; unmatched junction bases: 10. Germline lookup yields CDR1 SEHNR and CDR2 FQNEAQ (reference sequence). CDR3 sequence: CASSPRASGLSTDTQYF. CDR3 nucleotides: TGTGCCAGCAGCCCGCGTGCTAGCGGGCTTAGCACAGATACGCAGTATTTT.

The gene calls are TRBV7-8 and TRBJ1-2; tentative D call: TRBD1 (6 bases). V was clipped by 4 bases and J by 8 bases, with 17 bases between them. The CDR3 runs 14 residues. Germline CDR1 is SGHVS and CDR2 is FQNEAQ. The CDR3 spells CASSSIPTGSGYTF. In DNA form, the CDR3 reads TGTGCCAGCAGCTCGATACCCACAGGGAGCGGCTACACCTTC. The variable domain in full, with the rest retrieved from reference TRBV7-8 and TRBJ1-2, is GAGVSQSPRYKVAKRGQDVALRCDPISGHVSLFWYQQALGQGPEFLTYFQNEAQLDKSGLPSDRFFAERPEGSVSTLKIQRTQQEDSAVYLCASSSIPTGSGYTFGSGTRLTVV.

This sequence joins TRBV11-2 and TRBJ1-1, with 7 bases that match TRBD1. The CDR3 spans 13 residues. V shed 6 bases, J shed 7 bases, and the junction held 8 bases outside the gene matches. Germline assignment: CDR1 SGHAT and CDR2 FQNNGV. The CDR3 region has the DNA TGTGCCAGCAGTTGGCGGCGGGACAGTGAAGCTTTCTTT. It is translated as CASSWRRDSEAFF.